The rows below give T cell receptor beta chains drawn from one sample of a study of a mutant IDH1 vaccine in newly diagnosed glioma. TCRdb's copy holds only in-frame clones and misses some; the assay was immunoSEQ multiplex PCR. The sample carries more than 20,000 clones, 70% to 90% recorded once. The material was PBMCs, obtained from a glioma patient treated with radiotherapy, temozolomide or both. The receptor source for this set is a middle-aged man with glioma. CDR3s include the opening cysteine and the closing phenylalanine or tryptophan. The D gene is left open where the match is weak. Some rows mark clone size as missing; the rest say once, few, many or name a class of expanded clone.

cdr3_nt: TGCGCCAGCAGCCAAGATTGGAGCAGCGCCTTCTCTGGGGCCAACGTCCTGACTTTC
cdr3_aa: CASSQDWSSAFSGANVLTF
v_call: TRBV4-1
d_call: .
j_call: TRBJ2-6
clone_size: .

cdr3_nt: TGCGCCAGCAGCTCCCGGGACAGCTCCCTCGGCTACACCTTC
cdr3_aa: CASSSRDSSLGYTF
v_call: TRBV5-1
d_call: TRBD1
j_call: TRBJ1-2
clone_size: .

cdr3_nt: TGCGCCAGCAGTCAATCGCAAGGGCATCTTAGCAATCAGCCCCAGCATTTT
cdr3_aa: CASSQSQGHLSNQPQHF
v_call: TRBV23-1
d_call: .
j_call: TRBJ1-5
clone_size: .

cdr3_nt: TGTGCCAGCAGCCAAGACTTCCCAGAGGGGGCCTACGAGCAGTACTTC
cdr3_aa: CASSQDFPEGAYEQYF
v_call: TRBV4-2
d_call: .
j_call: TRBJ2-7
clone_size: .

cdr3_nt: TGTGCCAGCAGTTCCCACAGGGCTGGGGCCAACGTCCTGACTTTC
cdr3_aa: CASSSHRAGANVLTF
v_call: TRBV28
d_call: .
j_call: TRBJ2-6
clone_size: .

cdr3_nt: TGTGCCAGCAGTAAGGCGGGAGGGGGTGAGCAGTTCTTC
cdr3_aa: CASSKAGGGEQFF
v_call: TRBV6-6
d_call: TRBD2
j_call: TRBJ2-1
clone_size: .

cdr3_nt: TGTGCCAGCAGTTACCTTAGCGGGGGTGAGCAGTTCTTC
cdr3_aa: CASSYLSGGEQFF
v_call: TRBV6-6
d_call: TRBD2
j_call: TRBJ2-1
clone_size: once

cdr3_nt: TGTGCCAGTAGTCCAAGCGGACAGGGGAGCAATCAGCCCCAGCATTTT
cdr3_aa: CASSPSGQGSNQPQHF
v_call: TRBV19
d_call: TRBD1
j_call: TRBJ1-5
clone_size: .

cdr3_nt: TGTGCCAGCAGTTTCGCGCAGATAAATCAGCCCCAGCATTTT
cdr3_aa: CASSFAQINQPQHF
v_call: TRBV2
d_call: .
j_call: TRBJ1-5
clone_size: .

cdr3_nt: TGCGCCAGCAGCCAAGGCTGGGGTGCTAGCGGGGGGGCCGGGGAGACCCAGTACTTC
cdr3_aa: CASSQGWGASGGAGETQYF
v_call: TRBV4-1
d_call: TRBD2
j_call: TRBJ2-5
clone_size: .

cdr3_nt: TGTGCCAGCAGCTTGTGGCTAGCGGGAGAAGGTGGTGAGCAGTTCTTC
cdr3_aa: CASSLWLAGEGGEQFF
v_call: TRBV5-4
d_call: TRBD2
j_call: TRBJ2-1
clone_size: .

cdr3_nt: TGTGCCAGTCGGAAGATCGGTGGAGAAAACATTCAGTACTTC
cdr3_aa: CASRKIGGENIQYF
v_call: TRBV19
d_call: .
j_call: TRBJ2-4
clone_size: .

cdr3_nt: TGCGCCAGCAGCTTGCGGGGGGGCACGCGCGGGGAGCTGTTTTTT
cdr3_aa: CASSLRGGTRGELFF
v_call: TRBV5-1
d_call: TRBD2
j_call: TRBJ2-2
clone_size: .

cdr3_nt: TGCGCCAGCAGGGACAGGGGGGTCACTGAAGCTTTCTTT
cdr3_aa: CASRDRGVTEAFF
v_call: TRBV10-2
d_call: TRBD1
j_call: TRBJ1-1
clone_size: .

cdr3_nt: TGTGCCAGCAGTTCCCTTCAGGGCTCGAACACTGAAGCTTTCTTT
cdr3_aa: CASSSLQGSNTEAFF
v_call: TRBV28
d_call: .
j_call: TRBJ1-1
clone_size: .

cdr3_nt: TGTGCCAGCACCGACCTGAAAACAGGGCCCTACGAGCAGTACTTC
cdr3_aa: CASTDLKTGPYEQYF
v_call: TRBV6-5
d_call: .
j_call: TRBJ2-7
clone_size: .

cdr3_nt: TGTGCCATCAGTGAACCCAGGGAGAACACCGGGGAGCTGTTTTTT
cdr3_aa: CAISEPRENTGELFF
v_call: TRBV10-3
d_call: .
j_call: TRBJ2-2
clone_size: once

cdr3_nt: TGTGCCAGTAGTATTTCGGCCCGCGAGGAGACCCAGTACTTC
cdr3_aa: CASSISAREETQYF
v_call: TRBV19
d_call: .
j_call: TRBJ2-5
clone_size: medium-sized

cdr3_nt: TGTGCCAGCAGCTTGTACGGGGTGAACACTGAAGCTTTCTTT
cdr3_aa: CASSLYGVNTEAFF
v_call: TRBV5-6
d_call: .
j_call: TRBJ1-1
clone_size: .

cdr3_nt: TGTGCCAGCAGCCAAGTAGTCCAAACTAATGAAAAACTGTTTTTT
cdr3_aa: CASSQVVQTNEKLFF
v_call: TRBV4-2
d_call: .
j_call: TRBJ1-4
clone_size: .

cdr3_nt: TGTGCCAGCAGCTTGGGTCAGGGGGCGGAGACCCAGTACTTC
cdr3_aa: CASSLGQGAETQYF
v_call: TRBV5-6
d_call: TRBD1
j_call: TRBJ2-5
clone_size: .

cdr3_nt: TGTGCCAGCAGGTCTGGACAGTCTTCAAACATTCAGTACTTC
cdr3_aa: CASRSGQSSNIQYF
v_call: TRBV5-6
d_call: .
j_call: TRBJ2-4
clone_size: .

cdr3_nt: TGTGCCAGCAGCTTGGTACTAGCGGGAGACCCGAATGAGCAGTTCTTC
cdr3_aa: CASSLVLAGDPNEQFF
v_call: TRBV5-4
d_call: TRBD2
j_call: TRBJ2-1
clone_size: .

cdr3_nt: TGTGCCAGCAGCCAAGACACGGGGGCGACCGGGGAGCTGTTTTTT
cdr3_aa: CASSQDTGATGELFF
v_call: TRBV6-4
d_call: .
j_call: TRBJ2-2
clone_size: .

cdr3_nt: TGCGCCAGCAGCTTCAACAGGGCCATGAACACTGAAGCTTTCTTT
cdr3_aa: CASSFNRAMNTEAFF
v_call: TRBV5-1
d_call: .
j_call: TRBJ1-1
clone_size: .

cdr3_nt: TGTGCCTGGAGTGTACAGGGACCTGGCATTCAGTACTTC
cdr3_aa: CAWSVQGPGIQYF
v_call: TRBV30
d_call: .
j_call: TRBJ2-4
clone_size: .

cdr3_nt: TGTGCCAGCAGCCCGACAGAGCGAGGCAATTCACCCCTCCACTTT
cdr3_aa: CASSPTERGNSPLHF
v_call: TRBV4-2
d_call: .
j_call: TRBJ1-6
clone_size: .

cdr3_nt: TGTGCCAGTAGTGCGGGGACAGTTAACACCGGGGAGCTGTTTTTT
cdr3_aa: CASSAGTVNTGELFF
v_call: TRBV19
d_call: .
j_call: TRBJ2-2
clone_size: few

cdr3_nt: TGCAGCGACAGCGATGGCTACACCTTC
cdr3_aa: CSDSDGYTF
v_call: TRBV29-1
d_call: .
j_call: TRBJ1-2
clone_size: .

cdr3_nt: TGTGCCAGCAGTGAAGCCGCCGGCCTAGAGACTCCCCAGCATTTT
cdr3_aa: CASSEAAGLETPQHF
v_call: TRBV6-1
d_call: .
j_call: TRBJ1-5
clone_size: .

cdr3_nt: TGCAGCGTTGCCCCTAGCGGGGGGTTCACAGATACGCAGTATTTT
cdr3_aa: CSVAPSGGFTDTQYF
v_call: TRBV29-1
d_call: TRBD2
j_call: TRBJ2-3
clone_size: .

cdr3_nt: TGTGCCAGCAGGGCCGAGGCAGGGGGCCTGAGCGCTTTCTTT
cdr3_aa: CASRAEAGGLSAFF
v_call: TRBV28
d_call: TRBD1
j_call: TRBJ1-1
clone_size: few

cdr3_nt: TGTGCCAGCAGCTTAGGAATGAACACTGAAGCTTTCTTT
cdr3_aa: CASSLGMNTEAFF
v_call: TRBV13
d_call: .
j_call: TRBJ1-1
clone_size: .

cdr3_nt: TGTGCCTGGAGTGTAACGGGGGGCAATCAGCCCCAGCATTTT
cdr3_aa: CAWSVTGGNQPQHF
v_call: TRBV30
d_call: .
j_call: TRBJ1-5
clone_size: .

cdr3_nt: TGTGCCAGCCAAGATCAGGGGAACTATGGCTACACCTTC
cdr3_aa: CASQDQGNYGYTF
v_call: TRBV5-4
d_call: .
j_call: TRBJ1-2
clone_size: .

cdr3_nt: TGTGCCTGGAACAGGTGGGACGGCTACACCTTC
cdr3_aa: CAWNRWDGYTF
v_call: TRBV30
d_call: .
j_call: TRBJ1-2
clone_size: .

cdr3_nt: TGCGCCAGCAGCTTCGGCCCAGGGGGATTAGAGACCCAGTACTTC
cdr3_aa: CASSFGPGGLETQYF
v_call: TRBV5-1
d_call: TRBD1
j_call: TRBJ2-5
clone_size: .

cdr3_nt: TGTGCCTGGAGTTACGGGGACTGGCAGACCACAGATACGCAGTATTTT
cdr3_aa: CAWSYGDWQTTDTQYF
v_call: TRBV30
d_call: .
j_call: TRBJ2-3
clone_size: .

cdr3_nt: TGTGCCAGCAGTTACTCGATAACTTCCCAAGAGACCCAGTACTTC
cdr3_aa: CASSYSITSQETQYF
v_call: TRBV6-5
d_call: .
j_call: TRBJ2-5
clone_size: .

cdr3_nt: TGTGCCAGCAGCCGGGACTACCAAGACGAGCAGTTCTTC
cdr3_aa: CASSRDYQDEQFF
v_call: TRBV7-9
d_call: TRBD2
j_call: TRBJ2-1
clone_size: .

cdr3_nt: TGTGCCTGGAGTCTAGGGGGGGCCGGGGCCAACGTCCTGACTTTC
cdr3_aa: CAWSLGGAGANVLTF
v_call: TRBV30
d_call: .
j_call: TRBJ2-6
clone_size: .

cdr3_nt: TGTGCCAGCAGCCCGCCGGGCGGGACAGGGGATAATTCACCCCTCCACTTT
cdr3_aa: CASSPPGGTGDNSPLHF
v_call: TRBV5-6
d_call: TRBD1
j_call: TRBJ1-6
clone_size: .

cdr3_nt: TGTGCCAGCAGTGAGACGAGGACTGAAGCTTTCTTT
cdr3_aa: CASSETRTEAFF
v_call: TRBV2
d_call: .
j_call: TRBJ1-1
clone_size: .

cdr3_nt: TGTGCCAGTAGTAAGGAGCGGGGCACAGATACGCAGTATTTT
cdr3_aa: CASSKERGTDTQYF
v_call: TRBV19
d_call: .
j_call: TRBJ2-3
clone_size: .

cdr3_nt: TGTGCCATCAGTGGGGGGGTAGTGAACACTGAAGCTTTCTTT
cdr3_aa: CAISGGVVNTEAFF
v_call: TRBV10-3
d_call: .
j_call: TRBJ1-1
clone_size: .

cdr3_nt: TGTGCCAGCAGTGGGACAGGGCCCCCGGAAAAACTGTTTTTT
cdr3_aa: CASSGTGPPEKLFF
v_call: TRBV25-1
d_call: TRBD1
j_call: TRBJ1-4
clone_size: .

cdr3_nt: TGTGCCTGGGGAGGGGGGGCCCCCTACAATGAGCAGTTCTTC
cdr3_aa: CAWGGGAPYNEQFF
v_call: TRBV30
d_call: .
j_call: TRBJ2-1
clone_size: .

cdr3_nt: TGCAGCGTGGGGACAGGGGGTGTCGGAAACACCATATATTTT
cdr3_aa: CSVGTGGVGNTIYF
v_call: TRBV29-1
d_call: TRBD1
j_call: TRBJ1-3
clone_size: once

cdr3_nt: TGTGCCAGCAGTTCCCTGAGTGGGACTAGCGGGAGGCGGTACGAGCAGTACTTC
cdr3_aa: CASSSLSGTSGRRYEQYF
v_call: TRBV28
d_call: TRBD2
j_call: TRBJ2-7
clone_size: .

cdr3_nt: TGCAGCGTTGCAGGGGTGGGCACCGGGGAGCTGTTTTTT
cdr3_aa: CSVAGVGTGELFF
v_call: TRBV29-1
d_call: .
j_call: TRBJ2-2
clone_size: .

cdr3_nt: TGTGCCAGCAGTGAATCGGGGAAGGGGCACTATGGCTACACCTTC
cdr3_aa: CASSESGKGHYGYTF
v_call: TRBV6-1
d_call: .
j_call: TRBJ1-2
clone_size: .

cdr3_nt: TGTGCCAGCAGCTACACCGGGACAGGGTTCGGGGGCACCGGGGAGCTGTTTTTT
cdr3_aa: CASSYTGTGFGGTGELFF
v_call: TRBV7-8
d_call: TRBD1
j_call: TRBJ2-2
clone_size: .

cdr3_nt: TGTGCCAGCAGCGCTCATCCGGGACAGGCCTTTAGTTCGGTCCAGCCCCAGCATTTT
cdr3_aa: CASSAHPGQAFSSVQPQHF
v_call: TRBV9
d_call: TRBD1
j_call: TRBJ1-5
clone_size: .

cdr3_nt: TGTGCTAGTGGTTTGGTACCCGGAGGTACTGAAGCTTTCTTT
cdr3_aa: CASGLVPGGTEAFF
v_call: TRBV12-5
d_call: .
j_call: TRBJ1-1
clone_size: .

cdr3_nt: TGTGCCAGCAGGCCGATCCCGGGACGGGGCACAGATACGCAGTATTTT
cdr3_aa: CASRPIPGRGTDTQYF
v_call: TRBV25-1
d_call: .
j_call: TRBJ2-3
clone_size: .

cdr3_nt: TGTGCCAGTAGTATTGGGCAAGTCTCTGCTAATGAAAAACTGTTTTTT
cdr3_aa: CASSIGQVSANEKLFF
v_call: TRBV19
d_call: .
j_call: TRBJ1-4
clone_size: .

cdr3_nt: TGTGCCAGCAGCCTCTCCCTGGGTCAGCCCCAGCATTTT
cdr3_aa: CASSLSLGQPQHF
v_call: TRBV7-2
d_call: .
j_call: TRBJ1-5
clone_size: .

cdr3_nt: TGTGCCATCAGTGAGGGATCATTCACTGAAGCTTTCTTT
cdr3_aa: CAISEGSFTEAFF
v_call: TRBV10-3
d_call: .
j_call: TRBJ1-1
clone_size: .